Below, one TCR beta chain is given with its context. The isolated RNA, all of it, was reverse transcribed, so expressed TCRB transcripts were what got sequenced. Produced via immunoSEQ multiplex PCR; TCRdb's table is partial and in-frame only. The table has 40,000 to 45,000 clones, roughly 50% seen once. The CDR3 has 14 residues. CDR1 is SGHNT and CDR2 is YYREEE in the germline V gene (reference sequence). Deletions cut 4 bases from V and 2 bases from J, with 11 bases between. The sample is drawn from a study of beta chain features in type 1 diabetes. The sequence came from a woman younger than 35 in good health. This sequence joins TRBV5-4 and TRBJ2-3; perhaps TRBD2 as D (5 bases). The sequencing sample was made of central memory CD4+ T cells from blood. The CDR3 region is CASSPGFSTDTQYF. The CDR3, as DNA: TGTGCCAGCAGCCCGGGGTTTTCCACAGATACGCAGTATTTT.